One and the same sample provided the 30 T cell receptor beta chains below, sequenced in a study of shared clonotypes between healthy human individuals. It was CD45RO-negative cells, positively selected for CCR7, that made up naive CD8 cells, with terminally differentiated effector memory CD45RA+ cells excluded. Profiled with immunoSEQ multiplex PCR; TCRdb holds only in-frame clones, not every one. The repertoire has 2 million or so clones, about 95% of them found once; the top ten carry about 1.1%. Sample: naive CD8+ T cells sorted from blood. The receptor set was obtained from a man between 18 and 29 years old in good health.

As to this clone: In the same sample, other DNA sequences code for this CDR3. The gene calls are TRBV27 and TRBJ1-5; TRBD1 agrees at 10 bases. The V gene's germline CDR1 is MNHEY and CDR2 SMNVEV (reference sequence). The CDR3 spans 12 residues. V dropped 8 bases and J dropped 6; count of bases not matched to a gene: 1. CDR3 coding DNA: TGTGCCAGCGGGGACAGGGGTCAGCCCCAGCATTTT. Encoded protein: CASGDRGQPQHF.

This clone showed up just once. The gene calls are TRBV10-3 and TRBJ1-4, with no clear D. Trimming cost V 4 bases and J 1 base, with 13 bases left between them. There are 16 residues in the CDR3. The V gene's germline CDR1 is ENHRY and CDR2 SYGVKD. The CDR3 spells CAISVEREETNEKLFF. The DNA for the CDR3 is TGTGCCATCAGTGTGGAAAGGGAGGAAACTAATGAAAAACTGTTTTTT.

V and J are TRBV6-5 and TRBJ2-5; no reliable D call. The ends were cut back, 6 bases at V and 4 bases at J, with 9 bases in the middle. The CDR3 extends over 12 amino acids. From germline, CDR1 is MNHEY and CDR2 SVGAGI. DNA for the CDR3: TGTGCCAGCAGCAGAGACCCAGAGACCCAGTACTTC. Its protein is CASSRDPETQYF.

The CDR3: CASSSTGFTGELFF. In DNA, the CDR3 is TGTGCCAGCAGTTCGACTGGCTTCACCGGGGAGCTGTTTTTT. This chain connects TRBV27 to TRBJ2-2; D unresolved. The CDR3 extends over 14 amino acids. Trimming removed 4 bases at V and 4 bases at J, with 10 bases between. In germline, CDR1 is MNHEY, CDR2 SMNVEV (reference sequence).

This clone has just one count. In DNA, the CDR3 is TGCGCCAGCAGCACGGGATCTGGCTACACCTTC. Protein product: CASSTGSGYTF. The rearrangement joins TRBV5-1 to TRBJ1-2; the D is unclear. The V and J ends lost 4 bases and 7 bases respectively, with 8 bases between them. This CDR3 has 11 amino acids. The germline CDR1 and CDR2 sequences are SGHRS and YFSETQ. Combining the CDR3 with reference TRBV5-1 and TRBJ1-2 gives the whole variable domain KAGVTQTPRYLIKTRGQQVTLSCSPISGHRSVSWYQQTPGQGLQFLFEYFSETQRNKGNFPGRFSGRQFSNSRSEMNVSTLELGDSALYLCASSTGSGYTFGSGTRLTVV.

This rearrangement joins TRBV2 to TRBJ1-2; D ambiguous. V gave up 1 base and J gave up 4 bases, with 10 bases separating them. The CDR3 consists of 14 residues. CDR1 and CDR2 (germline): SNHLY, FYNNEI. This CDR3 reads CASSEDSLPYGYTF. The CDR3 nucleotides read TGTGCCAGCAGTGAAGACAGCCTACCCTATGGCTACACCTTC.

The rearrangement uses TRBV30 and TRBJ2-5, with a tentative D call TRBD1 (6 bases). The DNA matches TRBJ2-7 better at its end, which makes the J call doubtful. The CDR3 loop spans 13 amino acids. Germline V CDR1 and CDR2: GTSNPN, SVGIG (reference sequence). CDR3 sequence reads: CAWTGHLTYEQYF. The CDR3 DNA follows: TGTGCCTGGACGGGACACCTTACCTACGAGCAGTACTTC.

This sequence joins TRBV6-6 and TRBJ1-3; D may be TRBD1 (6 bases). Looked up from germline, CDR1 is MNHNY and CDR2 is SVGAGI (reference sequence). The germline V and J ends were trimmed by 6 bases and 0 bases, with 12 bases remaining between them. The CDR3 length is 15 residues. CDR3 sequence: CASREGQLSGNTIYF. The CDR3 nucleotides are TGTGCCAGCAGAGAAGGACAGCTCTCTGGAAACACCATATATTTT.

The rearrangement joins TRBV9 to TRBJ2-3, with D unclear. The CDR3 length is 14 residues. The V and J ends lost 0 bases and 2 bases respectively, with 7 bases between them. Germline CDR1 SGDLS, CDR2 YYNGEE. CDR3 residues: CASSVETLTDTQYF. Written as DNA, the CDR3 is TGTGCCAGCAGCGTAGAGACCCTCACAGATACGCAGTATTTT.

This sequence joins TRBV4-3 and TRBJ2-3, with 9 bases identical to TRBD1. V gave up 1 base and J gave up 2 bases; unmatched junction bases: 10. The CDR3 covers 18 residues. The germline V gene encodes CDR1 LGHNA and CDR2 YSLEER. The CDR3 sequence: CASSQGPGDRVDTDTQYF. DNA for the CDR3: TGCGCCAGCAGCCAAGGTCCCGGGGACAGGGTAGACACAGATACGCAGTATTTT.

This clone was picked up a small number of times. Different DNA sequences within this sample yield the same CDR3. The J gene is TRBJ2-7, the V gene TRBV6-5; D is perhaps TRBD2 (6 bases). CDR1 is MNHEY, CDR2 SVGAGI, per germline. The CDR3 length is 14 residues. With 0 bases removed from V and 2 bases from J, the gap between germline ends came to 8 bases. Here the CDR3 reads CASSYSEGTYEQYF. The CDR3 nucleotides are TGTGCCAGCAGTTACTCGGAGGGGACCTACGAGCAGTACTTC.

As regards this clone: Other DNA sequences from this sample encode an identical CDR3 as well. The gene calls are TRBV4-1 and TRBJ1-5, with no clear D. The V gene's germline CDR1 is MGHRA and CDR2 YSYEKL. This CDR3 region has 15 residues. Trimming shortened V by 1 base and J by 0 bases, and 7 bases separated the two germline ends. CDR3 sequence reads: CASSQVTYSNQPQHF. The CDR3 DNA reads TGCGCCAGCAGCCAAGTAACTTATAGCAATCAGCCCCAGCATTTT.

The chain combines TRBV27 with TRBJ2-1; 7 bases map to TRBD2. Per germline, CDR1 MNHEY and CDR2 SMNVEV (reference sequence). V shed 8 bases and J 3 bases; nucleotides not matched to a gene: 4. CDR3 length: 13 residues. The CDR3 loop reads CASGASGYNEQFF. The CDR3 coding sequence is TGTGCCAGCGGAGCTAGCGGCTACAATGAGCAGTTCTTC.

The chain uses TRBV7-9 and TRBJ2-3; D unresolved. V lost 3 bases to trimming and J lost 3 bases, with 13 bases between them. The CDR3 loop spans 15 amino acids. Germline V lookup: CDR1 SEHNR, CDR2 FQNEAQ (reference sequence). CDR3: CASSFDSLATDTQYF. The CDR3, as DNA: TGTGCCAGCAGCTTCGACTCTCTGGCGACAGATACGCAGTATTTT. Full variable domain (outside the CDR3, taken from reference TRBV7-9 and TRBJ2-3): DTGVSQNPRHKITKRGQNVTFRCDPISEHNRLYWYRQTLGQGPEFLTYFQNEAQLEKSRLLSDRFSAERPKGSFSTLEIQRTEQGDSAMYLCASSFDSLATDTQYFGPGTRLTVL.

The chain has TRBV28 and TRBJ2-3; 7 bases align to TRBD1. Trimming took 5 bases from V and 3 from J; bases not matched to a gene: 8. In germline, CDR1 is MDHEN, CDR2 SYDVKM. This CDR3 is 15 amino acids long. The CDR3: CASSPTGLRTDTQYF. The CDR3 DNA sequence: TGTGCCAGCAGTCCGACAGGGTTGAGGACAGATACGCAGTATTTT.

The gene calls are TRBV5-6 and TRBJ2-5, with 8 bases matching TRBD2. The germline gives CDR1 SGHDT, CDR2 YYEEEE. Germline trimming cut 0 bases from V and 4 bases from J; bases unmatched to any gene: 8. This CDR3 region has 16 residues. Here the CDR3 DNA reads TGTGCCAGCAGCTTGGGTCAAACGGGAGGGACAGAGACCCAGTACTTC. Residues: CASSLGQTGGTETQYF.

The chain recombines TRBV9 with TRBJ2-7, with D possibly matching TRBD1 (5 bases). The V end lost 3 bases, the J end lost 3 bases, and 10 bases lay between the germline ends. CDR1 is SGDLS, CDR2 YYNGEE, per germline. CDR3 length: 13 residues. The CDR3, as DNA: TGTGCCAGCAGCGCGGACATGAACTACGAGCAGTACTTC. Amino acid sequence: CASSADMNYEQYF.

This clone was recorded once. Within the sample, other DNA sequences also encode this same CDR3. The CDR3 DNA is TGTGCCAGCAGCGTAGGAGACTCCTACGAGCAGTACTTC. Encoded protein: CASSVGDSYEQYF. The genes are TRBV9 and TRBJ2-7; D call uncertain. CDR1 is SGDLS, CDR2 YYNGEE, per germline. The CDR3 contains 13 residues. The germline V and J ends were trimmed by 0 bases and 0 bases, with 4 bases remaining between them.

This clone was counted once. The chain has TRBV7-9 and TRBJ2-3; the match to TRBD2 covers 7 bases. The CDR3 is 19 amino acids. CDR1 is SEHNR and CDR2 is FQNEAQ in the germline V gene (reference sequence). V trimming: 4 bases; J trimming: 2 bases; junction bases outside the gene matches: 18. CDR3 coding DNA: TGTGCCAGCAGCTCCCCCAATATTCGGACTGGGGGGGACACAGATACGCAGTATTTT. It yields the protein CASSSPNIRTGGDTDTQYF.

As for this clone: The same CDR3 also results from other DNA sequences found in this sample. The chain links TRBV27 to TRBJ2-7; the D is unclear. CDR3 length: 13 amino acids. Germline CDR1 and CDR2: MNHEY and SMNVEV (reference sequence). Trimming cost V 2 bases and J 0 bases, with 5 bases left between them. The CDR3, as DNA: TGTGCCAGCAGTTTAGCAGGCTCCTACGAGCAGTACTTC. Translated: CASSLAGSYEQYF.

J is TRBJ1-6 and V is TRBV7-9; maybe TRBD1 (5 bases). The CDR3 loop spans 17 amino acids. The germline V gene encodes CDR1 SEHNR and CDR2 FQNEAQ (reference sequence). The germline V and J ends were trimmed by 5 bases and 5 bases, with 19 bases remaining between them. The CDR3 sequence: CASSRDPQTGDNSPLHF. CDR3 sequence (DNA): TGTGCCAGCAGCCGGGACCCTCAAACGGGCGATAATTCACCCCTCCACTTT.

The rearrangement uses TRBV6-1 and TRBJ1-3; weak D call: TRBD1 (5 bases). Per germline, CDR1 MNHNS and CDR2 SASEGT. The CDR3 is made up of 16 amino acids. Trimming took off 2 bases at V and 4 bases at J, with 15 bases between the two ends. As DNA, the CDR3 is TGTGCCAGCAGTGAACGGGGGGAGAGATACGGAAACACCATATATTTT. Amino acid sequence: CASSERGERYGNTIYF.

The chain employs TRBV14 and TRBJ2-7; TRBD2 aligns across 11 bases. In germline, CDR1 is SGHDN, CDR2 FVKESK. The J segment lost 4 bases and the V segment lost 0 bases, leaving 8 bases of the junction unmatched. CDR3 size: 17 residues. CDR3 coding DNA: TGTGCCAGCAGCCAAGATCCACTAGCGGGAGAGCCTTACGAGCAGTACTTC. Translation gives CASSQDPLAGEPYEQYF.

The rearrangement joins TRBV7-2 to TRBJ2-4; D remains ambiguous. This CDR3 has 14 residues. Trimming took 1 base from V and 8 from J, leaving 12 bases between them. The germline gives CDR1 SGHTA, CDR2 FQGNSA. In nucleotides, the CDR3 is TGTGCCAGCAGCTTAGTTGGGCCTCGGGACATTCAGTACTTC. Protein product: CASSLVGPRDIQYF.

J is TRBJ2-2 and V is TRBV6-5; TRBD2 agrees at 8 bases. The V and J ends lost 4 bases and 7 bases, in that order; junction bases with no gene match: 5. The CDR3 runs 14 residues. Germline V gene data show CDR1 as MNHEY and CDR2 as SVGAGI. CDR3 residues: CASSSLAGIGELFF. DNA of the CDR3: TGTGCCAGCAGTTCATTAGCGGGGATCGGGGAGCTGTTTTTT.

The V call is TRBV19, the J call TRBJ2-7, with a tentative D call TRBD1 (6 bases). This CDR3 comprises 15 residues. The germline V gene encodes CDR1 LNHDA and CDR2 SQIVND (reference sequence). V lost 7 bases and J lost 0, with 16 bases in between. The CDR3 reads CASTKDSSSSYEQYF. The CDR3 coding sequence is TGTGCCAGTACCAAGGACAGCTCAAGCTCCTACGAGCAGTACTTC.

The chain recombines TRBV9 with TRBJ2-7; TRBD2 might be the D (6 bases). Germline CDR1 and CDR2: SGDLS and YYNGEE. This CDR3 region has 13 residues. Trimming cost V 7 bases and J 7 bases, with 18 bases left between them. The chain's CDR3 is CASSGDSHGEQYF. The CDR3 nucleotides are TGTGCCAGCTCGGGAGACTCCCACGGAGAGCAGTACTTC.

The rearrangement uses TRBV19 and TRBJ2-7; TRBD2 agrees at 10 bases. The CDR3 has 15 amino acids. J lost 3 bases, V lost 5 bases, and 7 bases had no gene match. Per germline, CDR1 LNHDA and CDR2 SQIVND (reference sequence). The CDR3 sequence is CASSPEREGYYEQYF. CDR3 DNA sequence: TGTGCCAGTAGTCCCGAGCGGGAGGGCTACTACGAGCAGTACTTC.

This clone was detected only a few times. This sample includes further DNA sequences coding for the same CDR3. The V and J genes are TRBV27 and TRBJ1-6; the D gene is possibly TRBD1 (6 bases). Trimming pared 2 bases from V and 4 bases from J, leaving 6 bases between. The CDR3 is 14 amino acids. Germline-derived CDR1 and CDR2 are MNHEY and SMNVEV (reference sequence). The CDR3 is CASSLQGYNSPLHF. The DNA for the CDR3 is TGTGCCAGCAGTTTACAGGGGTATAATTCACCCCTCCACTTT.

The chain carries TRBV27 and TRBJ1-5, with 7 bases aligning to TRBD1. Germline CDR1 reads MNHEY; CDR2 reads SMNVEV (reference sequence). V gave up 1 base and J gave up 1 base; unmatched junction bases: 1. The CDR3 runs to 15 residues. CDR3 protein: CASSLWGQSNQPQHF. CDR3 nucleotide sequence: TGTGCCAGCAGTTTATGGGGACAGAGCAATCAGCCCCAGCATTTT.